Below are 6 T cell receptor beta chains sequenced from a single sample in a study of response to subunit inactivated influenza vaccine. TCRdb called the RT-PCR reads again in MiXCR, with one record for every CDR3 protein. The table shows hundreds of thousands of distinct CDR3 sequences, with 7.6% occurring only once. Sample: PBMCs from blood, taken about 24 months after vaccination. Receptor source: a man between 50 and 70 years old who received an inactivated influenza vaccine.

The chain employs TRBV15 and TRBJ1-1; TRBD1 agrees at 8 bases. The CDR3 is 13 amino acids. With 5 bases clipped from V and 3 bases from J, the junction kept 2 bases outside the gene matches. CDR1 is LNHNV, CDR2 YYDKDF, per germline (reference sequence). The CDR3 DNA follows: TGTGCCACCAGCCTACAGGGGGACACTGAAGCTTTCTTT. It translates to CATSLQGDTEAFF.

This clonotype showed up many times. V and J are TRBV6-1 and TRBJ1-1; TRBD1 is a possible D gene (5 bases). Germline V gene lookup returns CDR1 MNHNS and CDR2 SASEGT. V lost 6 bases and J 4 bases, leaving 15 bases between the germline ends. CDR3 length: 14 residues. CDR3 bases: TGTGCCAGCAGACTTCAGGGCTTGGGCACTGAAGCTTTCTTT. Translating gives CASRLQGLGTEAFF.

The chain carries TRBV7-2 and TRBJ1-1; 9 nucleotides line up with TRBD1. The germline CDR1 and CDR2 sequences are SGHTA and FQGNSA. Trimming removed 4 bases from V and 4 bases from J; junction bases left unmatched: 7. The CDR3 length is 15 residues. DNA for the CDR3: TGTGCCAGCAGCTATAGGTGGGACAGGGTCACTGAAGCTTTCTTT. Translated: CASSYRWDRVTEAFF. Together with reference TRBV7-2 and TRBJ1-1, the CDR3 gives the full variable domain: GAGVSQSPSNKVTEKGKDVELRCDPISGHTALYWYRQSLGQGLEFLIYFQGNSAPDKSGLPSDRFSAERTGGSVSTLTIQRTQQEDSAVYLCASSYRWDRVTEAFFGQGTRLTVV.

This clonotype was seen many times. The chain combines TRBV9 with TRBJ1-1; D might be TRBD1 (5 bases). This CDR3 is 14 amino acids long. Germline CDR1 is SGDLS and CDR2 is YYNGEE. V lost 3 bases to trimming and J lost 0 bases, with 9 bases between them. Here the CDR3 reads CASSEGTVNTEAFF. In DNA form, the CDR3 reads TGTGCCAGCAGCGAGGGGACGGTGAACACTGAAGCTTTCTTT.

This clonotype has ten or more counts. The V call is TRBV10-3, the J call TRBJ2-7; no definite D call. Trimming removed 10 bases at V and 5 bases at J, with 24 bases between. CDR1 ENHRY and CDR2 SYGVKD come from the germline V gene. This CDR3 has 15 amino acids. The CDR3 DNA follows: TGTGCCACCGGCCAGAGAACCCAGAAGGTTGACGAGCAGTACTTC. This sequence encodes CATGQRTQKVDEQYF.

This clonotype came up many times. The chain carries TRBV4-1 and TRBJ1-1; 10 bases match TRBD1. Germline CDR1 MGHRA, CDR2 YSYEKL. The trim removed 4 bases at V and 4 bases at J, leaving 15 bases unmatched. This CDR3 is 18 amino acids long. The CDR3 DNA reads as TGCGCCAGCAGCCGGGCCACCGGGACAGGGGCGGGGGGCACTGAAGCTTTCTTT. It is translated as CASSRATGTGAGGTEAFF.